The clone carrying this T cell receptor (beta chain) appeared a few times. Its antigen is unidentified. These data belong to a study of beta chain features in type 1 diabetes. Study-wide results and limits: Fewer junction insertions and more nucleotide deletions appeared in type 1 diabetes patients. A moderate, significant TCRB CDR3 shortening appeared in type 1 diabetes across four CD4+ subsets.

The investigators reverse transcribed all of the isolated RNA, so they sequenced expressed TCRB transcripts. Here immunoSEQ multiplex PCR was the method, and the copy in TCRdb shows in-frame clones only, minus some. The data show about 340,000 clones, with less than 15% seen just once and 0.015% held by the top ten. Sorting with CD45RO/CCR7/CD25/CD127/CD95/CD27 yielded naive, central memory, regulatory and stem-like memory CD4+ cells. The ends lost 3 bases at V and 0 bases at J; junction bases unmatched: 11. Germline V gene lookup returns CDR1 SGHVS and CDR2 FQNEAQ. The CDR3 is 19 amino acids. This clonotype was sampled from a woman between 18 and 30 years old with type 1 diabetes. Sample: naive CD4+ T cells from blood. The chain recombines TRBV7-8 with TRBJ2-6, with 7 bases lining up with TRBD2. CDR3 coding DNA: TGTGCCAGCAGCTTGCTAGCGGTCCTTAGTGTCTCTGGGGCCAACGTCCTGACTTTC. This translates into CASSLLAVLSVSGANVLTF.